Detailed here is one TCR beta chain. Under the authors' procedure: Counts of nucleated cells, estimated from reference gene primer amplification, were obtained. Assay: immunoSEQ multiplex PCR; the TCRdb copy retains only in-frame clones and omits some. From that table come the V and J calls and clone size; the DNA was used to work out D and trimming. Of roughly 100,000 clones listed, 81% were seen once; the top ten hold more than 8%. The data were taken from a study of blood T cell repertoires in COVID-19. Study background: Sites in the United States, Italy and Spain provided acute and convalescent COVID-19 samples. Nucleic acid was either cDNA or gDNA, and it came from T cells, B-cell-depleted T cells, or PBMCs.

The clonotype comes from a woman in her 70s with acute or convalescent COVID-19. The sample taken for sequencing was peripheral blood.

This chain's CDR3 is CASTITGTGNTF. The CDR3 bases are TGTGCCAGCACTATTACGGGGACAGGGAACACCTTC. The chain couples TRBV12-3 or TRBV12-4 to TRBJ1-2, with TRBD1 identical over 9 bases. J lost 12 bases, V lost 7 bases, and 9 bases had no gene match. The CDR3 sequence is 12 residues long.